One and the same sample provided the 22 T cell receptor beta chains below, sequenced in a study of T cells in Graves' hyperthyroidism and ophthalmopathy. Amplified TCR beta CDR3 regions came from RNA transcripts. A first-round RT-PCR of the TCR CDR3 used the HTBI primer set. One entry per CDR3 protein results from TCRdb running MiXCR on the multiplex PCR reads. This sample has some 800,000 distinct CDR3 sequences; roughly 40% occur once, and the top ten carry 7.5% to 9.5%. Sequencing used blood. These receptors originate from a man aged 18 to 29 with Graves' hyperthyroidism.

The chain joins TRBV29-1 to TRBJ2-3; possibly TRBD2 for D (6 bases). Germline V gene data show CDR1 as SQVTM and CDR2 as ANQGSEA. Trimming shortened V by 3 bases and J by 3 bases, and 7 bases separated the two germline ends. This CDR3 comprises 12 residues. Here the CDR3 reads CSVDGGTDTQYF. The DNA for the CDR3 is TGCAGCGTTGATGGAGGGACAGATACGCAGTATTTT.

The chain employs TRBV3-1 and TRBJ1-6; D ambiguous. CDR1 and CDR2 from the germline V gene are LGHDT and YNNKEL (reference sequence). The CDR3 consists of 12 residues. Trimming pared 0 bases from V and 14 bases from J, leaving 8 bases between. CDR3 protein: CASSQEAGALHF. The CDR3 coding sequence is TGTGCCAGCAGCCAAGAGGCCGGGGCCCTCCACTTT.

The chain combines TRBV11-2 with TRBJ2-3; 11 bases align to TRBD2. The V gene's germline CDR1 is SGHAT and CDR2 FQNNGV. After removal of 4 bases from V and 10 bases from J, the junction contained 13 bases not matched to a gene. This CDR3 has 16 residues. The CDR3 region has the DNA TGTGCCAGCAGCTCCCATAGCGGGAGGGCGGGGGAATCGCAGTATTTT. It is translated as CASSSHSGRAGESQYF.

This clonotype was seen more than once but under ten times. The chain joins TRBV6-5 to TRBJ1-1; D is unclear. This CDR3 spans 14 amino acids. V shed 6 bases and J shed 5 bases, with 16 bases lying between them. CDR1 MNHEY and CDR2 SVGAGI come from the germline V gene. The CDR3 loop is CASSLTTVGTEAFF. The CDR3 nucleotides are TGTGCCAGCAGCCTGACAACCGTGGGGACTGAAGCTTTCTTT.

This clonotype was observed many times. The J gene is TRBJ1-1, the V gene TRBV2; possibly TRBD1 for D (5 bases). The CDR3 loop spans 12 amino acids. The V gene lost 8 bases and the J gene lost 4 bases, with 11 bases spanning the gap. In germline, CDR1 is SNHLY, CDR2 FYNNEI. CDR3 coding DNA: TGTGCCAGCGGACCCGACAGCACTGAAGCTTTCTTT. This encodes CASGPDSTEAFF. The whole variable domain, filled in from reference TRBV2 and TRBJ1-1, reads EPEVTQTPSHQVTQMGQEVILRCVPISNHLYFYWYRQILGQKVEFLVSFYNNEISEKSEIFDDQFSVERPDGSNFTLKIRSTKLEDSAMYFCASGPDSTEAFFGQGTRLTVV.

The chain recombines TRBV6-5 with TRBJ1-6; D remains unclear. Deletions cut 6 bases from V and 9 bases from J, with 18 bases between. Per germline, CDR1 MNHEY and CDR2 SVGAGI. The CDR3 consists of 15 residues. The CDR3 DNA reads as TGTGCCAGCAGGTATTGGTCCTCGTCACCTTCACCCCTCCACTTT. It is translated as CASRYWSSSPSPLHF.

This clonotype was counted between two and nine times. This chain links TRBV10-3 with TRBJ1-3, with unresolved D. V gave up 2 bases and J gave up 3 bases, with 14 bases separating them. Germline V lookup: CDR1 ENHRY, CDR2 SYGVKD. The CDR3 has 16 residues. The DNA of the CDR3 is TGTGCCATCAGTGAGCCCTGGGGAATTGGTGGAAACACCATATATTTT. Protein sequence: CAISEPWGIGGNTIYF.

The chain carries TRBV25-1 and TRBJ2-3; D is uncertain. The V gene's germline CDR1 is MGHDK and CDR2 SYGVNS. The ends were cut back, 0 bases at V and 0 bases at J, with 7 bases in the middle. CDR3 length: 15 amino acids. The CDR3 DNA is TGTGCCAGCAGTGAATATGTGTCTAGCACAGATACGCAGTATTTT. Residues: CASSEYVSSTDTQYF.

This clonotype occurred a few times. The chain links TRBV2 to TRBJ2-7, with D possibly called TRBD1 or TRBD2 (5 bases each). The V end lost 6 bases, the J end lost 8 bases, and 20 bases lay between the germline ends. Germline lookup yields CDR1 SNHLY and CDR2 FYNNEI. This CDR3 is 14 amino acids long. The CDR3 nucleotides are TGTGCCAGCAGGGTCAGGGACCCCGCGTTCAAGCAGTACTTC. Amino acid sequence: CASRVRDPAFKQYF.

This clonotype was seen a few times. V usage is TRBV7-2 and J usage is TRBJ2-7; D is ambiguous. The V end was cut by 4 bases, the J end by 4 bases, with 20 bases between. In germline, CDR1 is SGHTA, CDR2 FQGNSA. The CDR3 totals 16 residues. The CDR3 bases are TGTGCCAGCAGCTCTCCGAGATTAGAAATGGGATACGAGCAGTACTTC. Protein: CASSSPRLEMGYEQYF.

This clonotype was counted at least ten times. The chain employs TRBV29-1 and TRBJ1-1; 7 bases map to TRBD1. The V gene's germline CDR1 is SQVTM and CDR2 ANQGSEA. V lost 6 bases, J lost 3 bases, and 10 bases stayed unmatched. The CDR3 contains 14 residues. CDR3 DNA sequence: TGCAGCGTAGGTAACAGGGGAGGGGACACTGAAGCTTTCTTT. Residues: CSVGNRGGDTEAFF.

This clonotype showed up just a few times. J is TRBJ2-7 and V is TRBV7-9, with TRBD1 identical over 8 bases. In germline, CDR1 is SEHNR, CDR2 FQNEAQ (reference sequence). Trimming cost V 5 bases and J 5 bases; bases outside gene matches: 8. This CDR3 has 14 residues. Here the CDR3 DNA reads TGTGCCAGCAGCCCAGGACAGGGTTTCGACGAGCAGTACTTC. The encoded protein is CASSPGQGFDEQYF.

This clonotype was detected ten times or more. As DNA, the CDR3 is TGCAGCGTTTCGCGGGGACAAGAGACCCAGTACTTC. It is translated as CSVSRGQETQYF. The rearrangement links TRBV29-1 to TRBJ2-5, with D possibly matching TRBD2 (6 bases). Germline V gene sequence: CDR1 SQVTM, CDR2 ANQGSEA. The V end lost 5 bases, the J end lost 2 bases, and 9 bases lay between the germline ends. The CDR3 length is 12 residues. Combining the CDR3 with reference TRBV29-1 and TRBJ2-5 gives the whole variable domain SAVISQKPSRDICQRGTSLTIQCQVDSQVTMMFWYRQQPGQSLTLIATANQGSEATYESGFVIDKFPISRPNLTFSTLTVSNMSPEDSSIYLCSVSRGQETQYFGPGTRLLVL.

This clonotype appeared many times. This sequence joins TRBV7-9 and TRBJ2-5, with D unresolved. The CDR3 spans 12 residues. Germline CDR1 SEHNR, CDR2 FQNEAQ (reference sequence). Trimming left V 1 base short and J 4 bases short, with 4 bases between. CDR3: CASSLGAETQYF. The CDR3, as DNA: TGTGCCAGCAGCTTAGGAGCAGAGACCCAGTACTTC.

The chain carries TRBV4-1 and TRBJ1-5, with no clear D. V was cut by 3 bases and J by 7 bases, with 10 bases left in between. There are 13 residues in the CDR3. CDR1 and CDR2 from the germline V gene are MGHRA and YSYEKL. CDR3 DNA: TGCGCCAGCAGCCACCTCCCCGGGCAGCCCCAGCATTTT. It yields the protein CASSHLPGQPQHF.

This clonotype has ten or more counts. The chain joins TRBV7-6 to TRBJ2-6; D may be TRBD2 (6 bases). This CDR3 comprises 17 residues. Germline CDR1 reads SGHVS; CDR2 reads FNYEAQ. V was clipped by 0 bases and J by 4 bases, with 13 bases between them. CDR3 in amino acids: CASSLARGGTGANVLTF. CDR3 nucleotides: TGTGCCAGCAGCTTAGCGCGGGGTGGGACCGGGGCCAACGTCCTGACTTTC. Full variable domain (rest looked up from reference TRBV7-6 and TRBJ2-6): GAGVSQSPRYKVTKRGQDVALRCDPISGHVSLYWYRQALGQGPEFLTYFNYEAQQDKSGLPNDRFSAERPEGSISTLTIQRTEQRDSAMYRCASSLARGGTGANVLTFGAGSRLTVL.

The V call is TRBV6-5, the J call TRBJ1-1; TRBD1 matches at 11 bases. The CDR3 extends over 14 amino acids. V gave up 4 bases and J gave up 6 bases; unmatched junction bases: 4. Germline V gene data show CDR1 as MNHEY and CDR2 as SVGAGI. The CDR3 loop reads CASSSGQGVPEAFF. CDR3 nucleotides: TGTGCCAGCAGTTCGGGACAGGGGGTACCTGAAGCTTTCTTT.

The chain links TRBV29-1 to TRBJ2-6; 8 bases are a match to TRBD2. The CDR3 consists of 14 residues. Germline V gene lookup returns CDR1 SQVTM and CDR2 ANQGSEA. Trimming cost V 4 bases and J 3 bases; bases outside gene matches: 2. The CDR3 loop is CSVAGGVGANVLTF. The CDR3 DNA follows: TGCAGCGTTGCGGGGGGGGTTGGGGCCAACGTCCTGACTTTC. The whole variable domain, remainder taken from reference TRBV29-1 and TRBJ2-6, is SAVISQKPSRDICQRGTSLTIQCQVDSQVTMMFWYRQQPGQSLTLIATANQGSEATYESGFVIDKFPISRPNLTFSTLTVSNMSPEDSSIYLCSVAGGVGANVLTFGAGSRLTVL.

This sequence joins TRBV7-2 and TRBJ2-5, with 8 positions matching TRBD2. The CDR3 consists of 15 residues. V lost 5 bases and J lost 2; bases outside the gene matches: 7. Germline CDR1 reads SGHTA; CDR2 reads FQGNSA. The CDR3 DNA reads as TGTGCCAGCAGCGTCCGAGCGGGAGATCAAGAGACCCAGTACTTC. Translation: CASSVRAGDQETQYF.

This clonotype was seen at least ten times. The CDR3 here is CASSLDRDREAFF. The CDR3 region has the DNA TGTGCCAGCAGCTTAGACCGGGACAGGGAAGCTTTCTTT. This chain connects TRBV7-2 to TRBJ1-1; 8 positions agree with TRBD1. This CDR3 is 13 amino acids long. Germline CDR1 reads SGHTA; CDR2 reads FQGNSA. The trim removed 1 base at V and 8 bases at J, leaving 3 bases unmatched. The full variable domain, with the rest looked up from reference TRBV7-2 and TRBJ1-1, is GAGVSQSPSNKVTEKGKDVELRCDPISGHTALYWYRQSLGQGLEFLIYFQGNSAPDKSGLPSDRFSAERTGGSVSTLTIQRTQQEDSAVYLCASSLDRDREAFFGQGTRLTVV.

The CDR3 spells CASSLGPDSVYEQYF. CDR3 DNA: TGTGCCAGCAGCTTAGGTCCGGACAGTGTTTACGAGCAGTACTTC. The rearrangement links TRBV5-4 to TRBJ2-7; D is perhaps TRBD1 (6 bases). This CDR3 contains 15 residues. Germline loops: CDR1 SGHNT, CDR2 YYREEE (reference sequence). Trimming removed 2 bases at V and 4 bases at J, with 16 bases between.

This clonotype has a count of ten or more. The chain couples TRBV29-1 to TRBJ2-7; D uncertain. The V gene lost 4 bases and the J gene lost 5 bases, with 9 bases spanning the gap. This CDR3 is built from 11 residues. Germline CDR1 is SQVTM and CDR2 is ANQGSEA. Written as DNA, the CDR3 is TGCAGCGTTGCCCAGGCCGACGAGCAGTACTTC. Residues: CSVAQADEQYF.